The clone carrying this TCR beta chain was observed many times. Its matching antigen is unknown. CDR3 length: 12 amino acids. Losses at the gene ends were 2 bases for V and 8 bases for J; bases not matched to a gene: 1. Germline loops: CDR1 KGHSH, CDR2 LQKENI. This record belongs to a study of blood T cells in healthy people across ages. Overall study results and limits: Diversity was estimated from one million T cells, and these estimates were considered underestimates.

Sample-barcoded 5' priming and a J-beta primer mix drove a second PCR of about 6 to 12 cycles. Using its own MiXCR run on the 5' RACE reads, TCRdb lists one record per CDR3 protein. The table shows 790,000 or so distinct CDR3 sequences, with roughly three fifths occurring only once. With each sample, at least 5 micrograms of total RNA were extracted. J is TRBJ1-1 and V is TRBV18, with 8 nucleotides matching TRBD1. The clonotype originates from a man between 40 and 49 years old in good health. The specimen sequenced was blood. CDR3 residues: CASSPGQGEAFF. The CDR3 DNA sequence: TGTGCCAGCTCACCAGGACAGGGAGAAGCTTTCTTT.